One and the same sample provided the 29 T cell receptor beta chains below, sequenced in a study of shared T cell receptors in the human thymus. Libraries were prepared by immunoSEQ multiplex PCR; TCRdb keeps only in-frame clonotypes and omits some of them. Of approximately 580,000 clones listed, about four fifths are singletons. In addition, the sample was reused for a study of human thymus T cells.

The material sequenced was thymocytes. All receptors derive from a boy younger than two with a congenital heart defect.

In this sample, this clone turned up a few times. This rearrangement joins TRBV27 to TRBJ2-2; no firm D call. The V gene lost 4 bases and the J gene lost 3 bases, with 12 bases spanning the gap. CDR1 and CDR2 (germline): MNHEY, SMNVEV (reference sequence). The CDR3 loop spans 15 amino acids. DNA of the CDR3: TGTGCCAGCAGTTCCCGAGTAAGCCACACCGGGGAGCTGTTTTTT. Translation gives CASSSRVSHTGELFF.

The chain links TRBV5-8 to TRBJ2-5; 13 nucleotides line up with TRBD2. The length of the CDR3 is 15 residues. Looked up from germline, CDR1 is SGHTS and CDR2 is YDEGEE. With V trimmed by 6 bases and J by 4 bases, 6 bases remained unmatched. The CDR3 DNA sequence: TGTGCCAGCAATTCCCGGACTAGCGGGAGAGAGACCCAGTACTTC. It specifies CASNSRTSGRETQYF.

V and J are TRBV7-6 and TRBJ2-7, with 13 bases identical to TRBD2. The length of the CDR3 is 14 residues. Trimming cost V 5 bases and J 4 bases; bases outside gene matches: 2. Germline CDR1 reads SGHVS; CDR2 reads FNYEAQ. CDR3 protein: CASSTSGRGYEQYF. The CDR3 nucleotides read TGTGCCAGCAGCACTAGCGGGAGGGGATACGAGCAGTACTTC.

This chain uses TRBV21-1 with TRBJ2-7; the listed D gene, TRBD1, was not tested against the DNA. TRBV21-1 is listed as a pseudogene. The CDR3 sequence is 12 residues long. The CDR3 here is CASSPWLYEQYF. For the CDR3, the DNA is TGTGCCAGCAGCCCTTGGCTTTACGAGCAGTACTTC.

The chain joins TRBV4-1 to TRBJ2-7, with 7 bases aligning to TRBD2. Unmatched junction bases numbered 13, after V lost 1 base and J lost 4 bases. The CDR3 has 17 residues. Looked up from germline, CDR1 is MGHRA and CDR2 is YSYEKL. CDR3 sequence (DNA): TGCGCCAGCAGCCAAGTCCCCGGGGCGGGAGAGGGATACGAGCAGTACTTC. It yields the protein CASSQVPGAGEGYEQYF.

This rearrangement joins TRBV27 to TRBJ2-1, with D perhaps TRBD1 (6 bases). Between the trimmed V and J ends, which lost 6 bases and 8 bases, there was a span of 14 bases. Germline loops: CDR1 MNHEY, CDR2 SMNVEV (reference sequence). This CDR3 has 13 residues. The CDR3 here is CASSPPRGHEQFF. In DNA, the CDR3 is TGTGCCAGCAGCCCCCCCAGGGGCCATGAGCAGTTCTTC.

This chain uses TRBV11-3 with TRBJ2-2; the match to TRBD2 covers 11 bases. Per germline, CDR1 SGHNT and CDR2 YENEEA. The CDR3 contains 20 residues. V shed 5 bases and J 7 bases; nucleotides not matched to a gene: 21. The chain's CDR3 is CASSLRVPASGRIRGGELFF. In nucleotides, the CDR3 is TGTGCCAGCAGCCTAAGGGTTCCGGCTAGCGGGAGGATTAGGGGCGGGGAGCTGTTTTTT.

The V call is TRBV6-6, the J call TRBJ2-7; 7 bases fit TRBD1. The CDR3 covers 15 residues. Trimming removed 6 bases from V and 9 bases from J; junction bases left unmatched: 17. The germline gives CDR1 MNHNY, CDR2 SVGAGI (reference sequence). The CDR3 DNA is TGTGCCAGCAGCCCTCAGGGGGACGAGTCGTCAGGGCAGTACTTC. It is translated as CASSPQGDESSGQYF.

The chain recombines TRBV7-2 with TRBJ2-5; possibly TRBD1 for D (5 bases). Looked up from germline, CDR1 is SGHTA and CDR2 is FQGNSA. Trimming cost V 2 bases and J 5 bases, with 12 bases left between them. This CDR3 is 14 amino acids long. The CDR3 nucleotides are TGTGCCAGCAGCTTAAGTAGGGGTGAGGAGACCCAGTACTTC. Residues: CASSLSRGEETQYF.

This chain joins TRBV27 and TRBJ2-7; 7 bases are a match to TRBD1. The CDR3 length is 14 residues. Germline V gene lookup returns CDR1 MNHEY and CDR2 SMNVEV (reference sequence). After removal of 4 bases from V and 2 bases from J, the junction contained 5 bases not matched to a gene. This chain's CDR3 is CASSSTGMPYEQYF. CDR3 DNA sequence: TGTGCCAGCAGTTCGACAGGGATGCCCTACGAGCAGTACTTC.

This chain joins TRBV5-1 and TRBJ2-1, with 9 nucleotides matching TRBD2. Germline trimming cut 4 bases from V and 5 bases from J; bases unmatched to any gene: 4. There are 14 residues in the CDR3. CDR1 and CDR2 (germline): SGHRS, YFSETQ. The CDR3 DNA reads TGCGCCAGCAGCGAAGGACTAGCGCACAATGAGCAGTTCTTC. Its translation is CASSEGLAHNEQFF.

The V gene is TRBV10-3, the J gene TRBJ2-1, with 13 bases aligning to TRBD2. The CDR3 has 14 amino acids. Germline values: CDR1 ENHRY, CDR2 SYGVKD. Unmatched junction bases numbered 3, after V lost 7 bases and J lost 6 bases. The CDR3 protein is CAIKGTSGINEQFF. The CDR3 nucleotides are TGTGCCATCAAAGGGACTAGCGGGATCAATGAGCAGTTCTTC.

The V and J genes are TRBV5-1 and TRBJ2-5; D not resolved. Trimming stripped 5 bases from V and 4 bases from J, with 21 bases between. The CDR3 is made up of 16 amino acids. In germline, CDR1 is SGHRS, CDR2 YFSETQ. CDR3 residues: CASSTEAPAPGETQYF. The CDR3 DNA sequence: TGCGCCAGCAGTACCGAAGCCCCCGCCCCGGGAGAGACCCAGTACTTC.

About this clone itself: Its ends do not fully match the called genes, so a read error is possible. The chain recombines TRBV4-3 with TRBJ2-7; TRBD2 matches 10 bases. CDR1 and CDR2 from the germline V gene are LGHNA and YSLEER. The CDR3 contains 11 residues. DNA of the CDR3: TGCGCCAGCGGCACTTCGCCTAGCGGGAGCTTC. This sequence encodes CASGTSPSGSF.

The rearrangement uses TRBV6-4 and TRBJ2-5; TRBD2 might be the D (5 bases). CDR3 length equals 13 residues. Germline assignment: CDR1 MRHNA and CDR2 SNTAGT. The ends were cut back, 4 bases at V and 5 bases at J, with 11 bases in the middle. CDR3 sequence: CASSVGPGETQYF. In DNA form, the CDR3 reads TGTGCCAGCAGTGTGGGCCCGGGGGAGACCCAGTACTTC.

This chain joins TRBV5-6 and TRBJ2-2; 9 positions match TRBD1. In germline, CDR1 is SGHDT, CDR2 YYEEEE. The CDR3 loop spans 17 amino acids. V shed 3 bases and J 5 bases; nucleotides not matched to a gene: 11. The CDR3 DNA reads TGTGCCAGCAGCTCCCGGGACAGGGACGACGGGACCGGGGAGCTGTTTTTT. This sequence encodes CASSSRDRDDGTGELFF.

The rearrangement joins TRBV30 to TRBJ2-3, with 8 bases lining up with TRBD2. This CDR3 region has 19 residues. Germline loops: CDR1 GTSNPN, CDR2 SVGIG (reference sequence). The V gene end was trimmed by 0 bases and the J gene end by 5 bases; junction bases not matched to a gene: 19. In nucleotides, the CDR3 is TGTGCCTGGAGTGTACGTTATAGGGGGAGGGCGGGGGGTCAAGATACGCAGTATTTT. Its protein is CAWSVRYRGRAGGQDTQYF.

The chain is built from TRBV7-9 and TRBJ1-4; 9 bases match TRBD1. With V trimmed by 5 bases and J by 5 bases, 12 bases remained unmatched. Germline CDR1 and CDR2: SEHNR and FQNEAQ (reference sequence). The CDR3 is made up of 17 amino acids. For the CDR3, the DNA is TGTGCCAGCAGCCTCCCGGGACAGGGTCTACGAAATGAAAAACTGTTTTTT. Its protein is CASSLPGQGLRNEKLFF. The full variable domain, rest sourced from reference TRBV7-9 and TRBJ1-4, is DTGVSQNPRHKITKRGQNVTFRCDPISEHNRLYWYRQTLGQGPEFLTYFQNEAQLEKSRLLSDRFSAERPKGSFSTLEIQRTEQGDSAMYLCASSLPGQGLRNEKLFFGSGTQLSVL.

The rearrangement joins TRBV15 to TRBJ2-5; 9 nucleotides line up with TRBD1. CDR3 size: 15 residues. Unmatched junction bases numbered 7, after V lost 3 bases and J lost 5 bases. Germline CDR1 reads LNHNV; CDR2 reads YYDKDF (reference sequence). The chain's CDR3 is CATSSWTGARETQYF. The CDR3 nucleotides read TGTGCCACCAGCAGCTGGACAGGGGCTAGGGAGACCCAGTACTTC.

The gene calls are TRBV6-6 and TRBJ1-5; D not certain. Looked up from germline, CDR1 is MNHNY and CDR2 is SVGAGI (reference sequence). V was pared by 2 bases and J by 6 bases, with 11 bases between. The CDR3 consists of 14 residues. CDR3 DNA sequence: TGTGCCAGCAGTTACAGGGAGGGAAGTCAGCCCCAGCATTTT. Protein product: CASSYREGSQPQHF.

This clone has just one count. In the same sample, other DNA sequences code for this CDR3. This chain uses TRBV5-6 with TRBJ2-7; the match to TRBD2 covers 10 bases. V shed 0 bases and J 12 bases; nucleotides not matched to a gene: 15. The CDR3 spans 16 residues. The germline V gene encodes CDR1 SGHDT and CDR2 YYEEEE. CDR3 amino acids: CASSLASSGRGPGLYF. CDR3 bases: TGTGCCAGCAGCTTGGCCTCTAGCGGGAGAGGTCCCGGTCTGTACTTC.

The chain couples TRBV6-6 to TRBJ2-3, with D maybe TRBD2 (5 bases). Germline lookup yields CDR1 MNHNY and CDR2 SVGAGI (reference sequence). This CDR3 spans 13 amino acids. V was pared by 7 bases and J by 0 bases, with 8 bases between. In DNA form, the CDR3 reads TGTGCCAGCATGAGGAGGAGCACAGATACGCAGTATTTT. The encoded protein is CASMRRSTDTQYF.

V and J are TRBV6-1 and TRBJ2-7; D perhaps matches TRBD2 (6 bases). CDR1 and CDR2 from the germline V gene are MNHNS and SASEGT. This CDR3 has 13 residues. V dropped 7 bases and J dropped 2 bases, with 12 bases sitting between them. The CDR3 DNA reads TGTGCCAGCATAGGAGGGCTCCCCTACGAGCAGTACTTC. It codes for CASIGGLPYEQYF.

The rearrangement links TRBV6-5 to TRBJ1-2, with a tentative D call TRBD1 (5 bases). The germline V and J ends were trimmed by 2 bases and 4 bases, with 8 bases remaining between them. This CDR3 spans 13 amino acids. Germline V gene lookup returns CDR1 MNHEY and CDR2 SVGAGI. The CDR3 coding sequence is TGTGCCAGCAGTTACCCGGGGGGCTATGGCTACACCTTC. Amino acid sequence: CASSYPGGYGYTF.

The chain links TRBV7-2 to TRBJ2-2; 16 bases align to TRBD2. CDR1 is SGHTA and CDR2 is FQGNSA in the germline V gene. The V and J ends lost 5 bases and 3 bases, in that order; junction bases with no gene match: 3. There are 17 residues in the CDR3. The chain's CDR3 is CASSGTSGRDYTGELFF. CDR3 nucleotide sequence: TGTGCCAGCAGCGGGACTAGCGGGAGGGATTACACCGGGGAGCTGTTTTTT.

This clone has only a few counts. J is TRBJ2-3 and V is TRBV7-2, with 12 bases fitting TRBD2. Trimming removed 2 bases from V and 5 bases from J; junction bases left unmatched: 8. Germline loops: CDR1 SGHTA, CDR2 FQGNSA. This CDR3 is built from 17 residues. For the CDR3, the DNA is TGTGCCAGCAGCTTACGGGCTAGCGGGAGGGCGAAAGATACGCAGTATTTT. Encoded protein: CASSLRASGRAKDTQYF.

The chain links TRBV5-1 to TRBJ2-1; unclear D gene. V was clipped by 1 base and J by 0 bases, with 11 bases between them. The germline CDR1 and CDR2 sequences are SGHRS and YFSETQ. CDR3 size: 16 residues. As DNA, the CDR3 is TGCGCCAGCAGCTTGTCCCTAGTATACTCCTACAATGAGCAGTTCTTC. Its translation is CASSLSLVYSYNEQFF.

The V call is TRBV11-2, the J call TRBJ1-2; the D is unclear. CDR1 SGHAT and CDR2 FQNNGV come from the germline V gene. The CDR3 totals 13 residues. Trimming pared 3 bases from V and 0 bases from J, leaving 5 bases between. The CDR3 protein is CASSFCTNYGYTF. Written as DNA, the CDR3 is TGTGCCAGCAGCTTTTGTACTAACTATGGCTACACCTTC.

The CDR3 bases are TGTGCCAGCAGCCAAGTCTCCTCCGAAAGGAGGGGCTACACCTTC. This codes for CASSQVSSERRGYTF. The chain combines TRBV4-2 with TRBJ1-2; D unresolved. The CDR3 totals 15 residues. Deletions cut 1 base from V and 8 bases from J, with 17 bases between. Germline CDR1 LGHNA, CDR2 YNFKEQ.